This T cell receptor beta chain stems from a study of blood T cells in healthy people across ages. Donors were healthy Caucasian individuals from Russia aged roughly 6 to 95. Samples each yielded at least 6 micrograms of total RNA. Sample-barcoded 5' priming and a J-beta primer mix drove a second PCR of about 7 to 11 cycles. Each CDR3 protein is one row after TCRdb ran MiXCR on the 5' RACE reads. Of around 940,000 distinct CDR3 sequences detected, roughly 51% appear once; the ten largest clones hold about a fifth. The ends lost 3 bases at V and 4 bases at J; junction bases unmatched: 8. CDR3 length: 17 residues. The germline gives CDR1 WNHNN, CDR2 SYGVQD (reference sequence).

The sample comprised blood. This clonotype was obtained from a woman aged 55-69 years in good health. The chain joins TRBV10-1 to TRBJ2-5, with 13 nucleotides matching TRBD2. CDR3 in amino acids: CASSDSGLAGDGETQYF. The DNA of the CDR3 is TGCGCCAGCAGTGATTCCGGACTAGCGGGAGATGGAGAGACCCAGTACTTC.